These 27 T cell receptor beta chains were sequenced from one sample in a study of blood T cell repertoires in COVID-19. Libraries were prepared by immunoSEQ multiplex PCR; TCRdb keeps only in-frame clonotypes and omits some of them. The table has 350,000 or so clones, over 75% seen once. The sequenced material came from peripheral blood. Source of these receptors: a woman aged 25 to 39 with COVID-19, enrolled during active disease.

The gene calls are TRBV9 and TRBJ2-1; 9 nucleotides match TRBD2. Germline CDR1 is SGDLS and CDR2 is YYNGEE. Trimming removed 4 bases from V and 3 bases from J; junction bases left unmatched: 5. This CDR3 is 15 amino acids long. The CDR3 DNA is TGTGCCAGCAGCCCCGCGGGGGGGGGCTACAATGAGCAGTTCTTC. Protein: CASSPAGGGYNEQFF.

The chain combines TRBV6-2 or TRBV6-3 with TRBJ1-5, with D tentatively TRBD1 (5 bases). V was pared by 2 bases and J by 6 bases, with 17 bases between. The CDR3 covers 16 residues. In germline, CDR1 is MNHEY, CDR2 SVGEGT. CDR3 region: CASSYGAREKGQPQHF. CDR3 nucleotide sequence: TGTGCCAGCAGTTACGGTGCCAGGGAAAAGGGTCAGCCCCAGCATTTT.

The V and J genes are TRBV11-2 and TRBJ2-2, with TRBD2 as a possible D gene (5 bases). The germline V gene encodes CDR1 SGHAT and CDR2 FQNNGV. The CDR3 length is 16 residues. Trimming stripped 3 bases from V and 6 bases from J, with 17 bases between. The CDR3 loop is CASSFEVWRYPGELFF. For the CDR3, the DNA is TGTGCCAGCAGCTTTGAAGTATGGAGGTATCCCGGGGAGCTGTTTTTT.

This chain uses TRBV30 with TRBJ2-1; 9 positions match TRBD2. Germline lookup yields CDR1 GTSNPN and CDR2 SVGIG (reference sequence). V was pared by 5 bases and J by 7 bases, with 3 bases of the junction left unmatched. The CDR3 contains 12 residues. The CDR3 loop reads CAWGTSINEQFF. The CDR3 bases are TGTGCCTGGGGGACTAGCATAAATGAGCAGTTCTTC.

The genes are TRBV4-2 and TRBJ2-3, with D tentatively TRBD1 (5 bases). V lost 0 bases and J 0 bases, leaving 10 bases between the germline ends. Germline values: CDR1 LGHNA, CDR2 YNFKEQ. The CDR3 is made up of 16 amino acids. In nucleotides, the CDR3 is TGTGCCAGCAGCCAAGAAGGAAGGGGAAGCACAGATACGCAGTATTTT. Amino acids: CASSQEGRGSTDTQYF.

The V call is TRBV2, the J call TRBJ1-1; 9 bases align to TRBD1. The germline V gene encodes CDR1 SNHLY and CDR2 FYNNEI. The CDR3 is made up of 14 amino acids. Trimming cost V 10 bases and J 1 base; bases outside gene matches: 7. The CDR3 sequence is CAIRGTGKNTEAFF. CDR3 DNA: TGTGCCATCCGGGGGACAGGGAAGAACACTGAAGCTTTCTTT.

This chain connects TRBV6-2 or TRBV6-3 to TRBJ2-1, with a possible D match to TRBD1 (6 bases). The V and J ends lost 4 bases and 4 bases respectively, with 14 bases between them. CDR3 length: 15 amino acids. Germline V gene sequence: CDR1 MNHEY, CDR2 SVGEGT. Written as DNA, the CDR3 is TGTGCCAGCAGTTTCCTCGGGACACCTTACAATGAGCAGTTCTTC. Its protein is CASSFLGTPYNEQFF.

This clone has a count of ten or more. The gene calls are TRBV19 and TRBJ1-2; the D gene is possibly TRBD1 (5 bases). The V and J ends lost 3 bases and 6 bases respectively, with 11 bases between them. The CDR3 loop spans 13 amino acids. The V gene's germline CDR1 is LNHDA and CDR2 SQIVND (reference sequence). This CDR3 is CASSISRDDGYTF. CDR3 bases: TGTGCCAGTAGTATTAGCAGGGATGATGGCTACACCTTC.

The rearrangement joins TRBV28 to TRBJ2-3, with D possibly being TRBD1 (5 bases). This CDR3 region has 12 residues. Trimming removed 4 bases from V and 7 bases from J, with 9 bases in between. Germline V gene lookup returns CDR1 MDHEN and CDR2 SYDVKM. CDR3 DNA sequence: TGTGCCAGCAGTTCCAGGGTGAATACGCAGTATTTT. Translating it yields CASSSRVNTQYF.

This chain uses TRBV23-1 with TRBJ2-5; 7 nucleotides match TRBD2. TRBV23-1 belongs to the ORF category, with a function that is uncertain. The CDR3 covers 16 residues. Trimming cost V 0 bases and J 2 bases; bases outside gene matches: 6. CDR3 in amino acids: CASSQSWDYRQETQYF. CDR3 DNA: TGCGCCAGCAGTCAATCCTGGGACTACAGACAAGAGACCCAGTACTTC.

The rearrangement links TRBV29-1 to TRBJ2-1, with 8 bases aligning to TRBD1. The CDR3 spans 15 residues. The ends lost 0 bases at V and 9 bases at J; junction bases unmatched: 10. CDR1 is SQVTM, CDR2 ANQGSEA, per germline. CDR3 loop: CSVEDRGRGPGEQFF. For the CDR3, the DNA is TGCAGCGTTGAAGATCGGGGCAGGGGGCCAGGTGAGCAGTTCTTC.

This chain links TRBV5-5 with TRBJ2-7, with D maybe TRBD1 (5 bases). Germline assignment: CDR1 SGHKS and CDR2 YYEKEE (reference sequence). V was cut by 1 base and J by 6 bases, with 17 bases left in between. The CDR3 runs 15 residues. In DNA form, the CDR3 reads TGTGCCAGCAGCTTGTCAAGGGGTCGTCAGGCCGAGCAGTACTTC. Its translation: CASSLSRGRQAEQYF.

The genes are TRBV2 and TRBJ2-1; D gene ambiguous. Deletions cut 8 bases from V and 10 bases from J, with 12 bases between. Germline V gene lookup returns CDR1 SNHLY and CDR2 FYNNEI. The CDR3 loop spans 11 amino acids. The CDR3 reads CASLSGGEQFF. The CDR3, as DNA: TGTGCCAGCCTTAGTGGCGGAGAGCAGTTCTTC. Together with reference TRBV2 and TRBJ2-1, the CDR3 gives the full variable domain: EPEVTQTPSHQVTQMGQEVILRCVPISNHLYFYWYRQILGQKVEFLVSFYNNEISEKSEIFDDQFSVERPDGSNFTLKIRSTKLEDSAMYFCASLSGGEQFFGPGTRLTVL.

The V and J genes are TRBV21-1 and TRBJ2-3; the table's D call TRBD2 went unverified against the DNA. TRBV21-1 is shown as a pseudogene. The CDR3 covers 17 residues. DNA of the CDR3: TGTGCCAGCAGCCCCTCCTATGCTAGCGGGAGGAGAGATACGCAGTATTTT. This translates into CASSPSYASGRRDTQYF.

This sequence joins TRBV5-4 and TRBJ2-7, with 9 bases aligning to TRBD2. Germline trimming cut 4 bases from V and 2 bases from J; bases unmatched to any gene: 7. CDR1 SGHNT and CDR2 YYREEE come from the germline V gene (reference sequence). CDR3 size: 15 residues. The CDR3 DNA is TGTGCCAGCAGCCCCGGGACTAGCACCCCCTACGAGCAGTACTTC. Translating gives CASSPGTSTPYEQYF.

The chain couples TRBV30 to TRBJ1-1; a possible D gene is TRBD1 (6 bases). This CDR3 has 11 amino acids. Trimming removed 1 base from V and 7 bases from J, with 7 bases in between. CDR1 is GTSNPN and CDR2 is SVGIG in the germline V gene (reference sequence). The CDR3 nucleotides are TGTGCCTGGAGTGGGGGACATGAAGCTTTCTTT. Its protein product is CAWSGGHEAFF.

A single count supports this clone. The sample contains more than one DNA sequence encoding this CDR3. The rearrangement joins TRBV5-1 to TRBJ1-1; TRBD1 is a possible D gene (5 bases). Germline assignment: CDR1 SGHRS and CDR2 YFSETQ. Trimming pared 1 base from V and 5 bases from J, leaving 12 bases between. This CDR3 spans 14 amino acids. CDR3 DNA sequence: TGCGCCAGCAGCTTGCTGCGGGGCGGGACTGAAGCTTTCTTT. Amino acid sequence: CASSLLRGGTEAFF.

The chain couples TRBV3-1 (or the pseudogene TRBV3-2) to TRBJ2-3; a possible D gene is TRBD1 (6 bases). Trimming pared 1 base from V and 1 base from J, leaving 12 bases between. CDR1 and CDR2 from the germline V gene are LGHDT and YNNKEL (reference sequence). The CDR3 is made up of 16 amino acids. CDR3 amino acids: CASSQGGQSGTDTQYF. The CDR3 DNA follows: TGTGCCAGCAGCCAAGGGGGACAATCGGGCACAGATACGCAGTATTTT.

The rearrangement links TRBV16 to TRBJ2-5; 7 bases map to TRBD2. The CDR3 spans 15 residues. Germline V gene data show CDR1 as KGHSY and CDR2 as FQNENV. J gave up 2 bases and V 3 bases, and 6 bases lay outside the gene matches. The CDR3 sequence: CASSHGTGGQETQYF. Written as DNA, the CDR3 is TGTGCCAGCAGCCACGGGACGGGGGGACAAGAGACCCAGTACTTC.

V usage is TRBV7-6 and J usage is TRBJ2-7, with a weak D call TRBD2 (6 bases). CDR1 SGHVS and CDR2 FNYEAQ come from the germline V gene. Trimming took off 5 bases at V and 3 bases at J, with 14 bases between the two ends. This CDR3 has 14 amino acids. CDR3 amino acids: CASSKGQGGYEQYF. The DNA of the CDR3 is TGTGCCAGCAGCAAAGGGCAGGGAGGCTACGAGCAGTACTTC.

The chain uses TRBV7-9 and TRBJ1-3; the D gene is possibly TRBD1 (6 bases). Trimming took 1 base from V and 0 from J, leaving 16 bases between them. Germline values: CDR1 SEHNR, CDR2 FQNEAQ (reference sequence). The CDR3 contains 18 residues. Here the CDR3 DNA reads TGTGCCAGCAGCTTAGGAGGTCCAGGGGCCCACTCTGGAAACACCATATATTTT. This sequence encodes CASSLGGPGAHSGNTIYF.

The chain joins TRBV7-2 to TRBJ2-5; 7 positions match TRBD1. The ends lost 2 bases at V and 5 bases at J; junction bases unmatched: 14. Germline loops: CDR1 SGHTA, CDR2 FQGNSA. The CDR3 sequence is 17 residues long. CDR3 protein: CASSLFPTGAVGETQYF. DNA of the CDR3: TGTGCCAGCAGCTTATTCCCCACAGGGGCCGTTGGGGAGACCCAGTACTTC. Full variable domain (missing parts from reference TRBV7-2 and TRBJ2-5): GAGVSQSPSNKVTEKGKDVELRCDPISGHTALYWYRQSLGQGLEFLIYFQGNSAPDKSGLPSDRFSAERTGGSVSTLTIQRTQQEDSAVYLCASSLFPTGAVGETQYFGPGTRLLVL.

The chain recombines TRBV29-1 with TRBJ2-7, with D possibly being TRBD2 (6 bases). From germline, CDR1 is SQVTM and CDR2 ANQGSEA. The CDR3 extends over 14 amino acids. V was trimmed by 3 bases and J by 0 bases, leaving 12 bases between them. The CDR3 here is CSVETSPSSYEQYF. The CDR3 DNA is TGCAGCGTTGAGACTAGTCCCAGCTCCTACGAGCAGTACTTC.

V is TRBV10-3 and J is TRBJ2-7, with D possibly being TRBD2 (5 bases). The germline CDR1 and CDR2 sequences are ENHRY and SYGVKD. V shed 3 bases and J shed 4 bases, with 19 bases lying between them. This CDR3 spans 16 amino acids. CDR3: CAISDRGRAYTYEQYF. The CDR3 nucleotides are TGTGCCATCAGTGATCGTGGGCGGGCTTACACTTACGAGCAGTACTTC.

The chain couples TRBV10-2 to TRBJ1-6, with D hard to call. The CDR3 covers 19 residues. Per the germline V gene, CDR1 is WSHSY and CDR2 is SAAADI. V was trimmed by 5 bases and J by 7 bases, leaving 27 bases between them. The CDR3 DNA reads as TGCGCCAGCAGTATGTGGGGAGGCGCAGCGATACGAGGAAATTCACCCCTCCACTTT. It encodes CASSMWGGAAIRGNSPLHF.

This chain links TRBV3-1 (or the pseudogene TRBV3-2) with TRBJ2-6; D may be TRBD2 (5 bases). The CDR3 sequence is 14 residues long. Germline V gene data show CDR1 as LGHDT and CDR2 as YNNKEL (reference sequence). Trimming removed 4 bases at V and 5 bases at J, with 9 bases between. For the CDR3, the DNA is TGTGCCAGCAGCCCCCAGACTAGGGCCAACGTCCTGACTTTC. Its translation is CASSPQTRANVLTF.

The chain joins TRBV5-4 to TRBJ1-1, with D maybe TRBD1 (5 bases). With 4 bases removed from V and 10 bases from J, the gap between germline ends came to 17 bases. CDR1 and CDR2 from the germline V gene are SGHNT and YYREEE (reference sequence). CDR3 length: 13 amino acids. CDR3 nucleotide sequence: TGTGCCAGCAGCCCCGACAGAAATCGCGTAGCTTTCTTT. Translation: CASSPDRNRVAFF.